This entry lists 4 T cell receptor beta chains sequenced from one sample in a study of blood T cell repertoires in COVID-19. Assay used: immunoSEQ multiplex PCR; TCRdb lists only in-frame clones, some missing. This table has 250,000 or so clones, 85% to 90% appearing once. The sample taken for sequencing was PBMCs or T cells enriched from blood (not recorded which). These receptors were taken from a woman in her forties or fifties who had recovered from COVID-19.

This chain connects TRBV15 to TRBJ2-1; perhaps TRBD2 as D (6 bases). V was pared by 5 bases and J by 7 bases, with 18 bases between. This CDR3 has 15 residues. Germline values: CDR1 LNHNV, CDR2 YYDKDF (reference sequence). The CDR3 DNA is TGTGCCACCAGCCGAGTCCGGAGGGCCGAGAATGAGCAGTTCTTC. The encoded protein is CATSRVRRAENEQFF.

The chain employs TRBV29-1 and TRBJ2-5, with 9 bases fitting TRBD2. The germline CDR1 and CDR2 sequences are SQVTM and ANQGSEA. The CDR3 extends over 14 amino acids. The ends lost 4 bases at V and 1 base at J; junction bases unmatched: 4. CDR3 loop: CSVAGREGQETQYF. The CDR3 DNA follows: TGCAGCGTTGCAGGGCGGGAGGGCCAAGAGACCCAGTACTTC.

This chain joins TRBV3-1 (or the pseudogene TRBV3-2) and TRBJ1-6; the D gene is possibly TRBD1 (5 bases). The CDR3 is made up of 14 amino acids. V lost 4 bases to trimming and J lost 7 bases, with 11 bases between them. Germline CDR1 LGHDT, CDR2 YNNKEL (reference sequence). CDR3 region: CASSLRDWNSPLHF. CDR3 in DNA: TGTGCCAGCAGCCTGCGGGACTGGAATTCACCCCTCCACTTT.

V and J are TRBV7-2 and TRBJ2-7; D unclear. Germline V lookup: CDR1 SGHTA, CDR2 FQGNSA. V dropped 1 base and J dropped 7 bases, with 20 bases sitting between them. CDR3 length: 16 amino acids. The DNA of the CDR3 is TGTGCCAGCAGCTTAGTACGCAGCCTTACCACGGGTGAGCAGTACTTC. It yields the protein CASSLVRSLTTGEQYF.